This TCR beta chain originates from a study of blood T cells in healthy people across ages. Germline V lookup: CDR1 SEHNR, CDR2 FQNEAQ (reference sequence). This CDR3 is 12 amino acids long. Comments on this clonotype: At one boundary the junction diverges from the germline segment, which might be a read error.

A second PCR of about 7 to 12 cycles used a sample-barcoded 5' primer and a J-beta primer mix. Each CDR3 protein is one row after TCRdb ran MiXCR on the 5' RACE reads. The sample has more than 500,000 distinct CDR3 sequences; roughly 28% are singletons. This clonotype was obtained from a woman aged 70-85 years in good health. The chain couples TRBV7-9 to TRBJ1-1; D remains ambiguous. The sequenced sample was blood. The CDR3 reads CAGSPINTEAFF. The CDR3 bases are TGTGCCGGCAGCCCTATAAACACTGAAGCTTTCTTT.